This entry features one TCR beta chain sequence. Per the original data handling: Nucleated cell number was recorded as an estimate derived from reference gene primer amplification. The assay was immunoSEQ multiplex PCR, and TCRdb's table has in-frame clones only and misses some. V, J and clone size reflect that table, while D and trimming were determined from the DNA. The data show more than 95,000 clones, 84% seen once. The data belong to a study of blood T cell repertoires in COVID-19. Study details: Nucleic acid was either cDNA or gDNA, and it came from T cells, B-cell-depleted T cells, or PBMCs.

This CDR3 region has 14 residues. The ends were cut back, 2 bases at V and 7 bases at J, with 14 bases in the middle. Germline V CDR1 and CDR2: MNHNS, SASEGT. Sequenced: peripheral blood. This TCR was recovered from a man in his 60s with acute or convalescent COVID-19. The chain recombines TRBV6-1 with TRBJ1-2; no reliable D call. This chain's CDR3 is CASSELAVISGYTF. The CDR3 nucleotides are TGTGCCAGCAGTGAATTGGCAGTCATATCTGGCTACACCTTC.